The clone carrying this TCR beta chain was picked up many times. What it recognizes is unknown. One junction end disagrees with the germline gene, perhaps due to a read error. This entry belongs to a study of CD8 T cells in ankylosing spondylitis. Whole-study findings and limits: Certain motif variants had earlier been reported in reactive arthritis synovial fluid and blood. Disease-linked clones reportedly showed significant enrichment in matched ankylosing spondylitis synovial fluid. Blood of patients with ankylosing spondylitis appeared to be characterized by a TCR beta motif of fewer than 10 highly homologous variants.

From germline, CDR1 is LGHNA and CDR2 YNFKEQ. The CDR3 runs to 14 residues. With molecular barcodes, quantitative 5'-RACE was used to make the TCR beta libraries. TCRdb re-called the 5' RACE reads through MiXCR, storing one row per CDR3 protein. The sample carries some 200,000 distinct CDR3 sequences, around 25% recorded once. The source is a male donor with ankylosing spondylitis or in good health (not recorded which). The chain is built from TRBV4-2 and TRBJ1-2, with 7 bases fitting TRBD1. The sample was blood, either unsorted or a sorted T cell fraction (not recorded which). DNA for the CDR3: TGTGCCAGCAACCAACTACAGGGGAACTATGGCTACACCTTC. Its translation is CASNQLQGNYGYTF.